These 24 T cell receptor beta chains came from one sample sequenced in a study of blood T cell repertoires in COVID-19. The method was immunoSEQ multiplex PCR; TCRdb's version includes in-frame clones alone and lacks a portion of them. This table has 150,000 to 200,000 clones, 85% to 95% appearing once. Material: peripheral blood. The receptors derive from a woman aged 50 to 65 with acute or convalescent COVID-19.

The chain has TRBV19 and TRBJ2-7, with 9 bases identical to TRBD1. The V and J ends lost 4 bases and 3 bases, in that order; junction bases with no gene match: 4. The CDR3 is 14 amino acids. In germline, CDR1 is LNHDA, CDR2 SQIVND (reference sequence). The CDR3 loop reads CASSTGQGGYEQYF. In DNA form, the CDR3 reads TGTGCCAGTAGTACGGGACAGGGAGGCTACGAGCAGTACTTC.

The V call is TRBV10-3, the J call TRBJ2-2; possibly TRBD1 for D (5 bases). This CDR3 spans 15 amino acids. CDR1 and CDR2 from the germline V gene are ENHRY and SYGVKD. Deletions cut 6 bases from V and 1 base from J, with 12 bases between. The CDR3 DNA reads TGTGCCATCAGCCGACAGAGCTTGAACACCGGGGAGCTGTTTTTT. Translated: CAISRQSLNTGELFF.

This clone was seen just once. This rearrangement joins TRBV2 to TRBJ2-6; D unclear. V gave up 7 bases and J gave up 0 bases, with 7 bases separating them. The CDR3 contains 14 residues. Germline V gives CDR1 SNHLY, CDR2 FYNNEI. The chain's CDR3 is CASTTPSGANVLTF. The CDR3 DNA is TGTGCCAGCACTACCCCCTCTGGGGCCAACGTCCTGACTTTC.

The V call is TRBV29-1, the J call TRBJ1-4; weak D call: TRBD1 (6 bases). This CDR3 region has 14 residues. CDR1 SQVTM and CDR2 ANQGSEA come from the germline V gene. Trimming cost V 8 bases and J 10 bases, with 23 bases left between them. CDR3 nucleotides: TGCAGCCCTCGTTCAGGGGAGGGGGAGGGAAAACTGTTTTTT. Protein: CSPRSGEGEGKLFF.

The rearrangement links TRBV19 to TRBJ1-1; no definite D call. With 5 bases removed from V and 3 bases from J, the gap between germline ends came to 13 bases. Germline CDR1 LNHDA, CDR2 SQIVND (reference sequence). The length of the CDR3 is 14 residues. The CDR3 coding sequence is TGTGCCAGTAGTCCGGGAGAAGGGTACACTGAAGCTTTCTTT. As protein: CASSPGEGYTEAFF.

This chain joins TRBV13 and TRBJ1-4; 7 bases fit TRBD1. Germline lookup yields CDR1 PRHDT and CDR2 FYEKMQ (reference sequence). V gave up 5 bases and J gave up 6 bases; unmatched junction bases: 6. The CDR3 extends over 14 amino acids. The CDR3 loop reads CASSAQGEDEKLFF. CDR3 DNA: TGTGCCAGCAGCGCCCAGGGGGAAGATGAAAAACTGTTTTTT.

The V gene is TRBV5-5, the J gene TRBJ2-2; D remains unclear. CDR1 and CDR2 from the germline V gene are SGHKS and YYEKEE (reference sequence). The V end was cut by 2 bases, the J end by 6 bases, with 2 bases between. This CDR3 spans 11 amino acids. CDR3 bases: TGTGCCAGCAGCTTCTCCGGGGAGCTGTTTTTT. Protein sequence: CASSFSGELFF. Variable domain in full (rest from reference TRBV5-5 and TRBJ2-2): DAGVTQSPTHLIKTRGQQVTLRCSPISGHKSVSWYQQVLGQGPQFIFQYYEKEERGRGNFPDRFSARQFPNYSSELNVNALLLGDSALYLCASSFSGELFFGEGSRLTVL.

The chain links TRBV6-2 or TRBV6-3 to TRBJ1-1; tentative D call: TRBD1 (6 bases). Germline loops: CDR1 MNHEY, CDR2 SVGEGT. Trimming took off 8 bases at V and 1 base at J, with 14 bases between the two ends. This CDR3 region has 14 residues. This CDR3 reads CASGSQGQNTEAFF. The CDR3 nucleotides are TGTGCCAGCGGTTCACAGGGTCAGAACACTGAAGCTTTCTTT.

V usage is TRBV3-1 (or the pseudogene TRBV3-2) and J usage is TRBJ2-5; perhaps TRBD2 as D (6 bases). The CDR3 sequence is 15 residues long. Trimming shortened V by 4 bases and J by 2 bases, and 14 bases separated the two germline ends. Germline V gene sequence: CDR1 LGHDT, CDR2 YNNKEL (reference sequence). DNA for the CDR3: TGTGCCAGCAGCCCTAACCCGGGACTTCAAGAGACCCAGTACTTC. Its protein is CASSPNPGLQETQYF.

This clone was observed a few times. The genes are TRBV3-1 (or the pseudogene TRBV3-2) and TRBJ2-1; 7 bases align to TRBD1. CDR3 size: 16 residues. J lost 7 bases, V lost 1 base, and 10 bases had no gene match. Germline V CDR1 and CDR2: LGHDT, YNNKEL (reference sequence). The CDR3 DNA reads as TGTGCCAGCAGCCAAGCTCGAGGGGGCGCATCTAATGAGCAGTTCTTC. It is translated as CASSQARGGASNEQFF.

The J gene is TRBJ2-5, the V gene TRBV28; TRBD2 matches 16 bases. This CDR3 has 17 residues. Looked up from germline, CDR1 is MDHEN and CDR2 is SYDVKM. V shed 1 base and J 5 bases; nucleotides not matched to a gene: 4. Written as DNA, the CDR3 is TGTGCCAGCAGTTTATTTTCGGGACTAGCGGGAGGGGAGACCCAGTACTTC. The encoded protein is CASSLFSGLAGGETQYF.

The J gene is TRBJ1-1, the V gene TRBV6-5; 9 nucleotides match TRBD1. With 2 bases clipped from V and 1 base from J, the junction kept 5 bases outside the gene matches. The CDR3 runs 16 residues. Germline V gives CDR1 MNHEY, CDR2 SVGAGI. CDR3 in amino acids: CASSYGQGIENTEAFF. The CDR3 DNA reads TGTGCCAGCAGTTACGGACAGGGGATCGAGAACACTGAAGCTTTCTTT.

The J gene is TRBJ2-5, the V gene TRBV15; D is undetermined. Trimming took 6 bases from V and 5 from J, leaving 10 bases between them. The CDR3 consists of 12 residues. CDR1 is LNHNV, CDR2 YYDKDF, per germline (reference sequence). The CDR3 loop is CATSLLMETQYF. The CDR3 coding sequence is TGTGCCACCAGTCTCCTAATGGAGACCCAGTACTTC.

The chain has TRBV6-5 and TRBJ1-5, with a tentative D call TRBD1 (6 bases). Germline CDR1 is MNHEY and CDR2 is SVGAGI. The CDR3 extends over 15 amino acids. V lost 0 bases to trimming and J lost 6 bases, with 12 bases between them. CDR3 DNA: TGTGCCAGCAGTTACTCGTTTTTAGGGGGTCAGCCCCAGCATTTT. It is translated as CASSYSFLGGQPQHF.

The chain has TRBV4-1 and TRBJ1-1; possible D gene TRBD1, 5 bases. The CDR3 runs to 14 residues. Trimming cost V 1 base and J 8 bases, with 14 bases left between them. Germline CDR1 reads MGHRA; CDR2 reads YSYEKL. CDR3 loop: CASSQVIDGGEAFF. CDR3 in DNA: TGCGCCAGCAGCCAAGTAATCGACGGGGGAGAAGCTTTCTTT.

The V call is TRBV11-3, the J call TRBJ2-3, with a tentative D call TRBD1 (5 bases). Trimming took 6 bases from V and 0 from J, leaving 13 bases between them. Germline-derived CDR1 and CDR2 are SGHNT and YENEEA. This CDR3 contains 15 residues. In DNA form, the CDR3 reads TGTGCCAGCAGTTCAGGGTTTCCTAGCACAGATACGCAGTATTTT. This sequence encodes CASSSGFPSTDTQYF.

The J gene is TRBJ1-1, the V gene TRBV6-5, with D unclear. The CDR3 sequence is 14 residues long. Trimming pared 10 bases from V and 3 bases from J, leaving 18 bases between. Germline V gene sequence: CDR1 MNHEY, CDR2 SVGAGI. DNA of the CDR3: TGTGCCAACCCCGTTCGGCAGAGGGACACTGAAGCTTTCTTT. Translating it yields CANPVRQRDTEAFF.

This chain joins TRBV7-8 and TRBJ1-1; 7 bases match TRBD1. Germline V CDR1 and CDR2: SGHVS, FQNEAQ. Trimming at V came to 5 bases and at J to 11 bases, leaving 8 bases not matched to a gene. The length of the CDR3 is 12 residues. For the CDR3, the DNA is TGTGCCAGCAGCCAATCGACAGGGACGGCTTTCTTT. Its translation: CASSQSTGTAFF.

This sequence joins TRBV7-2 and TRBJ1-6, with no clear D. This CDR3 comprises 16 residues. Deletions cut 6 bases from V and 7 bases from J, with 19 bases between. Germline V gene data show CDR1 as SGHTA and CDR2 as FQGNSA. The CDR3, as DNA: TGTGCCAGCAGGATGCGGGCAGGAGATACGAATTCACCCCTCCACTTT. Its translation is CASRMRAGDTNSPLHF.

The CDR3 spells CASSFARRGVTEAFF. The CDR3 nucleotides are TGTGCCAGCAGCTTTGCGAGGAGAGGAGTGACTGAAGCTTTCTTT. V is TRBV5-5 and J is TRBJ1-1, with no clear D. Germline CDR1 reads SGHKS; CDR2 reads YYEKEE (reference sequence). The germline V and J ends were trimmed by 2 bases and 5 bases, with 16 bases remaining between them. The CDR3 consists of 15 residues.

This clone was found a few times. The chain couples TRBV7-6 to TRBJ1-1; D gene ambiguous. V was trimmed by 5 bases and J by 1 base, leaving 8 bases between them. The CDR3 consists of 13 residues. In germline, CDR1 is SGHVS, CDR2 FNYEAQ. The CDR3 loop is CASSPSENTEAFF. CDR3 DNA sequence: TGTGCCAGCAGCCCCTCAGAGAACACTGAAGCTTTCTTT.

This sequence joins TRBV19 and TRBJ2-2, with D perhaps TRBD1 (6 bases). The CDR3 spans 16 residues. The germline gives CDR1 LNHDA, CDR2 SQIVND (reference sequence). V was pared by 5 bases and J by 4 bases, with 17 bases between. CDR3 in amino acids: CASSPIAGTLTGELFF. CDR3 coding DNA: TGTGCCAGTAGTCCGATTGCCGGGACACTCACCGGGGAGCTGTTTTTT.

V is TRBV28 and J is TRBJ1-1; no clear D gene. The V end lost 3 bases, the J end lost 4 bases, and 12 bases lay between the germline ends. Germline lookup yields CDR1 MDHEN and CDR2 SYDVKM. The CDR3 length is 14 residues. The DNA of the CDR3 is TGTGCCAGCAGTTTCGGGGAGGGTGCCACTGAAGCTTTCTTT. Translated, it gives CASSFGEGATEAFF. Combining the CDR3 with reference TRBV28 and TRBJ1-1 gives the whole variable domain DVKVTQSSRYLVKRTGEKVFLECVQDMDHENMFWYRQDPGLGLRLIYFSYDVKMKEKGDIPEGYSVSREKKERFSLILESASTNQTSMYLCASSFGEGATEAFFGQGTRLTVV.

The chain has TRBV4-1 and TRBJ2-1; D is possibly TRBD1 (5 bases). V lost 1 base to trimming and J lost 5 bases, with 9 bases between them. Germline CDR1 and CDR2: MGHRA and YSYEKL. CDR3 size: 14 residues. CDR3 nucleotides: TGCGCCAGCAGCCAAGGTCCAGGGCACAATGAGCAGTTCTTC. This encodes CASSQGPGHNEQFF.